This paragraph reports one T cell receptor beta chain. Its specificity is not known. The source of the sample is a study of type 1 regulatory T cells. MiXCR was run by TCRdb on the reads, yielding one entry per CDR3 protein. The sample carries some 60,000 distinct CDR3 sequences, less than 70% recorded once. The CDR3 length is 14 residues. The germline gives CDR1 SGHRS, CDR2 YFSETQ. V was pared by 4 bases and J by 5 bases, with 7 bases of the junction left unmatched. Sequencing was done on a sample of cultured non-Tr1 T cells, either the whole culture or a sorted T cell fraction (not recorded which). The chain joins TRBV5-1 to TRBJ1-1, with 8 bases lining up with TRBD1. The TCR originated in a human donor in good health. As DNA, the CDR3 is TGCGCCAGCAGCGCATCCAGGGGGCAAACTGAAGCTTTCTTT. It encodes CASSASRGQTEAFF. The whole variable domain, filled in from reference TRBV5-1 and TRBJ1-1, reads KAGVTQTPRYLIKTRGQQVTLSCSPISGHRSVSWYQQTPGQGLQFLFEYFSETQRNKGNFPGRFSGRQFSNSRSEMNVSTLELGDSALYLCASSASRGQTEAFFGQGTRLTVV.